A selection of T cell receptor beta chains follows, all from one sample in a study of memory CD8 T cells in hepatitis C reinfection. The protocol was immunoSEQ multiplex PCR, while the TCRdb copy is restricted to in-frame clones and leaves out a portion. Among approximately 49,000 clones listed, 75% to 90% were seen once. The sequenced sample was naive CD8+ T cells sorted from blood. These receptors came from a man aged 18 to 30 with hepatitis C virus infection. CDR3s include the opening cysteine and the closing phenylalanine or tryptophan. A D gene is named only where the DNA matches it firmly. Only some rows state a clone size, as once, few, many or a class for expanded clones.

v_gene: TRBV6-6; d_gene: NA; abundance: NA; j_gene: TRBJ2-3; CDR3nt: TGTGCCAGCACATACGGGGTTTATGGCACAGATACGCAGTATTTT; CDR3aa: CASTYGVYGTDTQYF
v_gene: TRBV6-5; d_gene: NA; abundance: once; j_gene: TRBJ1-2; CDR3nt: TGTGCCAGCAGTTACTCCGGGACCCTCGCAGGGGATGGCTACACCTTC; CDR3aa: CASSYSGTLAGDGYTF
v_gene: TRBV7-3; d_gene: TRBD2; abundance: NA; j_gene: TRBJ2-1; CDR3nt: TGTGCCAGCAGCTTACTAGCGGGAGGGCCAAATGATGAGCAGTTCTTC; CDR3aa: CASSLLAGGPNDEQFF
v_gene: TRBV7-9; d_gene: TRBD1; abundance: NA; j_gene: TRBJ2-3; CDR3nt: TGTGCCAGCAGCTTAGCTGGACAGGGTGCAGATACGCAGTATTTT; CDR3aa: CASSLAGQGADTQYF
v_gene: TRBV7-6; d_gene: TRBD2; abundance: NA; j_gene: TRBJ2-1; CDR3nt: TGTGCCAGCAGCCTACTAGCGGGAGGCCCCCTAGCCTACAATGAGCAGTTCTTC; CDR3aa: CASSLLAGGPLAYNEQFF
v_gene: TRBV2; d_gene: NA; abundance: NA; j_gene: TRBJ2-2; CDR3nt: TGTGCCAGCAGTGGAAGAGGAGCACCCACCGGGGAGCTGTTTTTT; CDR3aa: CASSGRGAPTGELFF
v_gene: TRBV7-6; d_gene: NA; abundance: NA; j_gene: TRBJ2-7; CDR3nt: TGTGCCAGCAGCTTAGATATGCCCGCCGAGCAGTACTTC; CDR3aa: CASSLDMPAEQYF
v_gene: TRBV10-2; d_gene: NA; abundance: NA; j_gene: TRBJ1-4; CDR3nt: TGCGCCAGCAGCCCGGGACAATCTAATGAAAAACTGTTTTTT; CDR3aa: CASSPGQSNEKLFF
v_gene: TRBV4-3; d_gene: TRBD2; abundance: NA; j_gene: TRBJ2-1; CDR3nt: TGCGCCAGCAGCCAAGGGCTGGCTAGCGGGGTATACAATGAGCAGTTCTTC; CDR3aa: CASSQGLASGVYNEQFF
v_gene: TRBV19; d_gene: NA; abundance: NA; j_gene: TRBJ1-5; CDR3nt: TGTGCCAGTAACTCAGGGGTCCGCTATAGCAATCAGCCCCAGCATTTT; CDR3aa: CASNSGVRYSNQPQHF
v_gene: TRBV19; d_gene: TRBD1; abundance: NA; j_gene: TRBJ2-6; CDR3nt: TGTGCCAGTAGTCCGAAAACCGGGACAGGGGGCCGACCTGGGGCCAACGTCCTGACTTTC; CDR3aa: CASSPKTGTGGRPGANVLTF
v_gene: TRBV28; d_gene: TRBD2; abundance: NA; j_gene: TRBJ2-1; CDR3nt: TGTGCCAGCAGTTTCATTCTAGCGGGAGTCAATGAGCAGTTCTTC; CDR3aa: CASSFILAGVNEQFF
v_gene: TRBV11-2; d_gene: NA; abundance: NA; j_gene: TRBJ1-3; CDR3nt: TGTGCCAGCAGCTTGGGCCCCTACACGAGCTCTGGAAACACCATATATTTT; CDR3aa: CASSLGPYTSSGNTIYF
v_gene: TRBV9; d_gene: TRBD1; abundance: once; j_gene: TRBJ2-3; CDR3nt: TGTGCCAGCAGCGTAGCGGGGACAGGTGCCACAGATACGCAGTATTTT; CDR3aa: CASSVAGTGATDTQYF
v_gene: TRBV28; d_gene: TRBD1; abundance: NA; j_gene: TRBJ2-3; CDR3nt: TGTGCCAGCAGTTCTACTGGGACAGGGGCTCCAGGCGGGAGATCCGATACGCAGTATTTT; CDR3aa: CASSSTGTGAPGGRSDTQYF
v_gene: TRBV30; d_gene: TRBD1; abundance: NA; j_gene: TRBJ1-2; CDR3nt: TGTGCCTGGAGCCAGGGGGGCGATGGCTACACCTTC; CDR3aa: CAWSQGGDGYTF
v_gene: TRBV5-1; d_gene: TRBD1; abundance: NA; j_gene: TRBJ2-5; CDR3nt: TGCGCCAGCAGCTTGGCTCAGGGGGCGGGGGAGACCCAGTACTTC; CDR3aa: CASSLAQGAGETQYF
v_gene: TRBV9; d_gene: NA; abundance: NA; j_gene: TRBJ1-5; CDR3nt: TGTGCCAGCAGCGTAGATGGCACCTCCGGGCAGCCCCAGCATTTT; CDR3aa: CASSVDGTSGQPQHF
v_gene: TRBV5-4; d_gene: NA; abundance: NA; j_gene: TRBJ2-2; CDR3nt: TGTGCCAGCAGAGAACTAGCCGGGGAGCTGTTTTTT; CDR3aa: CASRELAGELFF
v_gene: TRBV5-6; d_gene: TRBD2; abundance: once; j_gene: TRBJ2-1; CDR3nt: TGTGCCAGCAGCTTTAGCGGGGCGGGGAAGGATGAGCAGTTCTTC; CDR3aa: CASSFSGAGKDEQFF
v_gene: TRBV29-1; d_gene: TRBD2; abundance: NA; j_gene: TRBJ2-7; CDR3nt: TGCAGCGTTGACGGGCTAGCGGGAGTGGGACAGTACTTC; CDR3aa: CSVDGLAGVGQYF
v_gene: TRBV10-2; d_gene: TRBD2; abundance: NA; j_gene: TRBJ2-1; CDR3nt: TGCGCCAGCAGAGTCGGACTAGCCCAATACAATGAGCAGTTCTTC; CDR3aa: CASRVGLAQYNEQFF
v_gene: TRBV5-6; d_gene: NA; abundance: NA; j_gene: TRBJ1-5; CDR3nt: TGTGCCAGCAGCACCGGTACGACAGGAGTTAGTCAGCCCCAGCATTTT; CDR3aa: CASSTGTTGVSQPQHF
v_gene: TRBV7-9; d_gene: NA; abundance: NA; j_gene: TRBJ1-6; CDR3nt: TGTGCCGGAAAGGGAGACACGAATTCACCCCTCCACTTT; CDR3aa: CAGKGDTNSPLHF
v_gene: TRBV11-2; d_gene: TRBD2; abundance: NA; j_gene: TRBJ2-1; CDR3nt: TGTGCCAGCAGTTCTTATCCGGGAGGGTCCTACAATGAGCAGTTCTTC; CDR3aa: CASSSYPGGSYNEQFF
v_gene: TRBV7-3; d_gene: TRBD1; abundance: NA; j_gene: TRBJ2-1; CDR3nt: TGTGCCAGCAGTTTCCTGCCGGGACAGGGGACTAATGAGCAGTTCTTC; CDR3aa: CASSFLPGQGTNEQFF
v_gene: TRBV6-5; d_gene: TRBD1; abundance: few; j_gene: TRBJ1-1; CDR3nt: TGTGCCAGCAAAACAGGGGGTAACACTGAAGCTTTCTTT; CDR3aa: CASKTGGNTEAFF
v_gene: TRBV29-1; d_gene: NA; abundance: NA; j_gene: TRBJ2-1; CDR3nt: TGCAGCGTTGAAGGGAGGAGCGGCTCCTACAATGAGCAGTTCTTC; CDR3aa: CSVEGRSGSYNEQFF
v_gene: TRBV6-6; d_gene: NA; abundance: NA; j_gene: TRBJ2-3; CDR3nt: TGTGCCAGCAGTTACCTCCCCGGCACAGATACGCAGTATTTT; CDR3aa: CASSYLPGTDTQYF
v_gene: TRBV10-3; d_gene: NA; abundance: NA; j_gene: TRBJ1-3; CDR3nt: TGTGCCATCAGTGAGGGACTAGCCGGAAACACCATATATTTT; CDR3aa: CAISEGLAGNTIYF
v_gene: TRBV28; d_gene: NA; abundance: NA; j_gene: TRBJ2-7; CDR3nt: TGTGCCAGTCTGACCCAGGAAAAAACCTACGAGCAGTACTTC; CDR3aa: CASLTQEKTYEQYF
v_gene: TRBV7-6; d_gene: NA; abundance: NA; j_gene: TRBJ1-2; CDR3nt: TGTGCCAGCAGCGAAGCTCCAGGGCTTAACTATGGCTACACCTTC; CDR3aa: CASSEAPGLNYGYTF
v_gene: TRBV11-2; d_gene: NA; abundance: NA; j_gene: TRBJ2-1; CDR3nt: TGTGCCAGCAGCTTAGCAGGCAATGAGCAGTTCTTC; CDR3aa: CASSLAGNEQFF
v_gene: TRBV4-3; d_gene: TRBD2; abundance: NA; j_gene: TRBJ2-2; CDR3nt: TGCGCCAGCAGCCAAGATACGAGCGGGGTATTGAACACCGGGGAGCTGTTTTTT; CDR3aa: CASSQDTSGVLNTGELFF
v_gene: TRBV4-3; d_gene: NA; abundance: few; j_gene: TRBJ2-1; CDR3nt: TGCGCCAGCAGCCAAGATCGTTCAGGGTTGAAAACGGGGCAGTTCTTC; CDR3aa: CASSQDRSGLKTGQFF
v_gene: TRBV2; d_gene: TRBD1; abundance: NA; j_gene: TRBJ1-2; CDR3nt: TGTGCCACCTCCGGACAGGGAATTTATGGCTACACCTTC; CDR3aa: CATSGQGIYGYTF
v_gene: TRBV27; d_gene: NA; abundance: NA; j_gene: TRBJ2-1; CDR3nt: TGTGCCAGCAGTTTATCCCTAGCCGGCGATGAGCAGTTCTTC; CDR3aa: CASSLSLAGDEQFF
v_gene: TRBV6-1; d_gene: TRBD1; abundance: NA; j_gene: TRBJ1-3; CDR3nt: TGTGCCAGCAGTTCCAGTCAGGGGGCTGGAAACACCATATATTTT; CDR3aa: CASSSSQGAGNTIYF
v_gene: TRBV27; d_gene: TRBD2; abundance: NA; j_gene: TRBJ2-1; CDR3nt: TGTGCCAGCAGTCCCCTAGTAGCGGGGGGCTCCTACAATGAGCAGTTCTTC; CDR3aa: CASSPLVAGGSYNEQFF
v_gene: TRBV9; d_gene: NA; abundance: NA; j_gene: TRBJ1-1; CDR3nt: TGTGCCAGCAGCGCGACAGTGAACACTGAAGCTTTCTTT; CDR3aa: CASSATVNTEAFF
v_gene: TRBV27; d_gene: NA; abundance: NA; j_gene: TRBJ1-5; CDR3nt: TGTGCCAGCAGTTTATCTGGGAGTAGCAATCAGCCCCAGCATTTT; CDR3aa: CASSLSGSSNQPQHF
v_gene: TRBV7-9; d_gene: TRBD2; abundance: NA; j_gene: TRBJ2-7; CDR3nt: TGTGCCAGCAGCTTATTTTCACTACTAGCGGGGTTTCTTTACGAGCAGTACTTC; CDR3aa: CASSLFSLLAGFLYEQYF
v_gene: TRBV6-1; d_gene: NA; abundance: NA; j_gene: TRBJ2-1; CDR3nt: TGTGCCAGCAGGTCACTCAGGGCGAATGAGCAGTTCTTC; CDR3aa: CASRSLRANEQFF
v_gene: TRBV27; d_gene: NA; abundance: NA; j_gene: TRBJ2-3; CDR3nt: TGTGCCAGCAGTTTGGAGGGCCGGCCAGATACGCAGTATTTT; CDR3aa: CASSLEGRPDTQYF
v_gene: TRBV4-1; d_gene: NA; abundance: few; j_gene: TRBJ1-4; CDR3nt: TGCGCCAGCAGCCAAGCAGATACTAATGAAAAACTGTTTTTT; CDR3aa: CASSQADTNEKLFF
v_gene: TRBV7-9; d_gene: NA; abundance: NA; j_gene: TRBJ2-7; CDR3nt: TGTGCCAGCAGCTTAGGCAGGGGCCTGAGCTCCTACGAGCAGTACTTC; CDR3aa: CASSLGRGLSSYEQYF
v_gene: TRBV9; d_gene: TRBD2; abundance: NA; j_gene: TRBJ2-3; CDR3nt: TGTGCCAGCAGCGTTAACAAAGCGGGGGGGCCGGCAGATACGCAGTATTTT; CDR3aa: CASSVNKAGGPADTQYF
v_gene: TRBV9; d_gene: NA; abundance: NA; j_gene: TRBJ2-1; CDR3nt: TGTGCCAGCAGCGTAGCGGCGGACTCCTACAATGAGCAGTTCTTC; CDR3aa: CASSVAADSYNEQFF
v_gene: TRBV5-1; d_gene: NA; abundance: NA; j_gene: TRBJ2-7; CDR3nt: TGCGCCAGCAGCCCTCAACAAGAAACCTACGAGCAGTACTTC; CDR3aa: CASSPQQETYEQYF
v_gene: TRBV13; d_gene: TRBD1; abundance: NA; j_gene: TRBJ1-3; CDR3nt: TGTGCCAGCAGCTCCCCCTCCGGGACAGGGAGGAACACCATATATTTT; CDR3aa: CASSSPSGTGRNTIYF
v_gene: TRBV6-6; d_gene: NA; abundance: few; j_gene: TRBJ1-5; CDR3nt: TGTGCCAGCAGTTACTCTCGGGTGGGCAATCAGCCCCAGCATTTT; CDR3aa: CASSYSRVGNQPQHF
v_gene: TRBV9; d_gene: NA; abundance: NA; j_gene: TRBJ1-1; CDR3nt: TGTGCCAGCAGCGTATGGGGGCGTATTGAAGCTTTCTTT; CDR3aa: CASSVWGRIEAFF
v_gene: TRBV5-3; d_gene: TRBD1; abundance: NA; j_gene: TRBJ1-3; CDR3nt: TGTGCCAGAAGCTTGCCTCCCCGGGACAGGGGAAACACCATATATTTT; CDR3aa: CARSLPPRDRGNTIYF